Listed below are T cell receptor beta chains from one sample, sequenced in a study of control samples from healthy donors and cancer patients. Some clones are missing from TCRdb's copy, which holds only in-frame ones; the method was immunoSEQ multiplex PCR. The data hold some 30,000 clones, with 87% observed a single time. The source material was formalin-fixed, paraffin-embedded tissue. The origin of the receptors is a female donor with melanoma. Both conserved end residues are trimmed from each CDR3. The order of the fields is J gene, V gene, CDR3 protein.

J gene: TRBJ2-3; V gene: TRBV7-3; CDR3 protein: ASSFWGGRTDTQY
J gene: TRBJ2-5; V gene: TRBV5-1; CDR3 protein: ASSFEGRTGETQY
J gene: TRBJ1-5; V gene: TRBV5-6; CDR3 protein: ASSLGRSNQPQH
J gene: TRBJ2-3; V gene: TRBV3-1/TRBV3-2; CDR3 protein: ASSTRTGGRDTQY
J gene: TRBJ1-1; V gene: TRBV19; CDR3 protein: ASSIGTVDTEAF
J gene: TRBJ2-7; V gene: TRBV9; CDR3 protein: ASSPGYEQY
J gene: TRBJ2-6; V gene: TRBV7-9; CDR3 protein: ASSLGLASANVLT
J gene: TRBJ2-2; V gene: TRBV2; CDR3 protein: ASSEGSQGRTGELF
J gene: TRBJ1-5; V gene: TRBV6-1; CDR3 protein: ASSEYGRGGNQPQH
J gene: TRBJ2-1; V gene: TRBV7-3; CDR3 protein: ASSSNYGEQF
J gene: TRBJ1-5; V gene: TRBV7-8; CDR3 protein: ASRLGATNQPQH
J gene: TRBJ2-3; V gene: TRBV5-1; CDR3 protein: AAGRGTGRDTDTQY
J gene: TRBJ1-2; V gene: TRBV7-9; CDR3 protein: ASSHPPGRSAYGYT
J gene: TRBJ1-2; V gene: TRBV10-2; CDR3 protein: ASRTGQNNYGYT
J gene: TRBJ2-1; V gene: TRBV4-1; CDR3 protein: ASSQGIAGAREQF
J gene: TRBJ1-4; V gene: TRBV3-1/TRBV3-2; CDR3 protein: ASSQEFAGGPLGEKLF
J gene: TRBJ2-3; V gene: TRBV7-9; CDR3 protein: ASSPIYREGDTQY
J gene: TRBJ2-1; V gene: TRBV7-9; CDR3 protein: ASSLAASSVYNEQF
J gene: TRBJ2-6; V gene: TRBV24-1; CDR3 protein: ATSDPGANVLT
J gene: TRBJ1-1; V gene: TRBV10-2; CDR3 protein: ASIPRPGQGVTEAF
J gene: TRBJ1-1; V gene: TRBV25-1; CDR3 protein: ASSADSTFEAF
J gene: TRBJ1-6; V gene: TRBV9; CDR3 protein: ASSPQSHSDSPLH
J gene: TRBJ2-2; V gene: TRBV10-3; CDR3 protein: AIMAANTGELF
J gene: TRBJ2-2; V gene: TRBV5-1; CDR3 protein: ASSLEGQGTGELF
J gene: TRBJ2-4; V gene: TRBV5-6; CDR3 protein: ASSFASSKNIQY
J gene: TRBJ1-4; V gene: TRBV7-2; CDR3 protein: ASSEGGRGHEKLF
J gene: TRBJ2-2; V gene: TRBV5-1; CDR3 protein: ASSLAGDLYTGELF
J gene: TRBJ1-1; V gene: TRBV5-1; CDR3 protein: ASSRSGTENTEAF
J gene: TRBJ1-1; V gene: TRBV7-9; CDR3 protein: ASSLIPQDTEAF
J gene: TRBJ2-2; V gene: TRBV27; CDR3 protein: ASRGFGELF
J gene: TRBJ2-2; V gene: TRBV19; CDR3 protein: ASTYRRTGTGELF
J gene: TRBJ1-2; V gene: TRBV6-5; CDR3 protein: ASRAGTLNYGYT
J gene: TRBJ2-7; V gene: TRBV7-8; CDR3 protein: ASSFPGEQY
J gene: TRBJ1-6; V gene: TRBV9; CDR3 protein: ASSTQSSYNSPLH
J gene: TRBJ1-5; V gene: TRBV19; CDR3 protein: ASSRWGARNQPQH
J gene: TRBJ2-1; V gene: TRBV3-1/TRBV3-2; CDR3 protein: ASSQGVWRTSGKNEQF
J gene: TRBJ1-2; V gene: TRBV19; CDR3 protein: ASRTRHYGYT
J gene: TRBJ2-7; V gene: TRBV7-9; CDR3 protein: ASSSDRELYEQY
J gene: TRBJ2-1; V gene: TRBV6-4; CDR3 protein: ASSDSRDYYNEQF
J gene: TRBJ1-2; V gene: TRBV11-2; CDR3 protein: ASRGYSGYT
J gene: TRBJ1-3; V gene: TRBV5-1; CDR3 protein: ASSLGQGAISGNTIY
J gene: TRBJ2-3; V gene: TRBV10-3; CDR3 protein: AISLQTGSTDTQY
J gene: TRBJ1-2; V gene: TRBV10-3; CDR3 protein: AIRSLQGNGYT
J gene: TRBJ2-7; V gene: TRBV28; CDR3 protein: ASSSRGEVHYEQY
J gene: TRBJ1-3; V gene: TRBV18; CDR3 protein: ASSRDSHTPLSGNTIY
J gene: TRBJ2-2; V gene: TRBV5-4; CDR3 protein: ASSPPGLAANTGELF
J gene: TRBJ2-1; V gene: TRBV3-1/TRBV3-2; CDR3 protein: ASSQDRGRNEQF
J gene: TRBJ1-4; V gene: TRBV3-1/TRBV3-2; CDR3 protein: ASSQGGTGTEKLF
J gene: TRBJ2-5; V gene: TRBV20-1; CDR3 protein: SARDRFQY
J gene: TRBJ2-7; V gene: TRBV15; CDR3 protein: ATSRDSSGRGYEQY
J gene: TRBJ2-1; V gene: TRBV5-4; CDR3 protein: ASSPVAESYNEQF
J gene: TRBJ2-1; V gene: TRBV3-1/TRBV3-2; CDR3 protein: ASSLAGGTINNEQF
J gene: TRBJ1-1; V gene: TRBV2; CDR3 protein: ASSLNRDRVQNTEAF
J gene: TRBJ2-1; V gene: TRBV13; CDR3 protein: ASSLEGLANEQF
J gene: TRBJ2-1; V gene: TRBV5-1; CDR3 protein: ASSLEGWGPIIYNEQF
J gene: TRBJ1-2; V gene: TRBV5-1; CDR3 protein: ASSESVGGYT
J gene: TRBJ2-7; V gene: TRBV6-5; CDR3 protein: ASLDNYEQY
J gene: TRBJ2-2; V gene: TRBV7-8; CDR3 protein: ASSSRLAGVPTGELF
J gene: TRBJ1-1; V gene: TRBV18; CDR3 protein: ASSKSGQLTEAF